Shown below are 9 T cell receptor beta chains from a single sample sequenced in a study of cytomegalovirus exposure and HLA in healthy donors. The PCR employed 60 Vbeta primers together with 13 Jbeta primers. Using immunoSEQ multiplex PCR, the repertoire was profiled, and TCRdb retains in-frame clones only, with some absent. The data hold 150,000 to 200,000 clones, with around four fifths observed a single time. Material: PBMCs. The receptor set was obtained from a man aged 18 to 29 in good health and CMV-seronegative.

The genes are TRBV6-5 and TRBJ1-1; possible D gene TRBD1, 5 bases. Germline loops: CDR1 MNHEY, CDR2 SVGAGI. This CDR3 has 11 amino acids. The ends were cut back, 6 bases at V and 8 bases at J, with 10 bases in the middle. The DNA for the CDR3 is TGTGCCAGCAGCCCCGGGGGGGAAGCTTTCTTT. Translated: CASSPGGEAFF.

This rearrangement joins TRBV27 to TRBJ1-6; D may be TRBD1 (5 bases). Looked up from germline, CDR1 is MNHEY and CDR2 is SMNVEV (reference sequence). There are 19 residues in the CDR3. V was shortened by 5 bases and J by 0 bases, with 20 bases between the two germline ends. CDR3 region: CASSPRAGRMSSYNSPLHF. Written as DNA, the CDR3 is TGTGCCAGCAGTCCCCGGGCGGGACGGATGAGCTCCTATAATTCACCCCTCCACTTT.

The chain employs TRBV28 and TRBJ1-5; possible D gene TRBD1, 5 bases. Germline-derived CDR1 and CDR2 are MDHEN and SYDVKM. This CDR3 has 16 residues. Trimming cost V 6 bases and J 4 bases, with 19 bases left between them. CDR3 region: CASSPLGQGSNQPQHF. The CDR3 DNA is TGTGCCAGCAGCCCCCTTGGTCAGGGTAGTAATCAGCCCCAGCATTTT.

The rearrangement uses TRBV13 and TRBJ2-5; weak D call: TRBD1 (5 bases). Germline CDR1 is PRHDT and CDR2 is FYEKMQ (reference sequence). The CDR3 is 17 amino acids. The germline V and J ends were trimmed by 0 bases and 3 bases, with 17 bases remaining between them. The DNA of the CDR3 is TGTGCCAGCAGCTTAGGGGTGCAGGGTGGCTTGGAAGAGACCCAGTACTTC. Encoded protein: CASSLGVQGGLEETQYF. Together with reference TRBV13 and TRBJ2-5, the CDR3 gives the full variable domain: AAGVIQSPRHLIKEKRETATLKCYPIPRHDTVYWYQQGPGQDPQFLISFYEKMQSDKGSIPDRFSAQQFSDYHSELNMSSLELGDSALYFCASSLGVQGGLEETQYFGPGTRLLVL.

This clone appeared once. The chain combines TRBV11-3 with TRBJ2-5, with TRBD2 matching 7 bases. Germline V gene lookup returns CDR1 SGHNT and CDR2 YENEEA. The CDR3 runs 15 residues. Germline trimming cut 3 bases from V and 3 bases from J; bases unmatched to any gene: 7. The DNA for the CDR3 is TGTGCCAGCAGCTTGGGACGGGGGAGGGAAGAGACCCAGTACTTC. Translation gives CASSLGRGREETQYF.

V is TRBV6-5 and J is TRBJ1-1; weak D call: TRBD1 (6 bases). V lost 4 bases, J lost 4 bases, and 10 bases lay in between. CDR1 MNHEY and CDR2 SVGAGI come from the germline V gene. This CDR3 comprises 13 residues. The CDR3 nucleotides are TGTGCCAGCAGTTCGACAGGAGTCACTGAAGCTTTCTTT. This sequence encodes CASSSTGVTEAFF.

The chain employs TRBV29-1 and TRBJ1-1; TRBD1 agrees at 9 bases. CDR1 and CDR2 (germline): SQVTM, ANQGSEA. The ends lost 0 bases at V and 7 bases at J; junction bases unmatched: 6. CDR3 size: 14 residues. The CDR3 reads CSVEDLGQGFEAFF. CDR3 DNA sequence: TGCAGCGTTGAAGATCTTGGACAGGGGTTTGAAGCTTTCTTT.

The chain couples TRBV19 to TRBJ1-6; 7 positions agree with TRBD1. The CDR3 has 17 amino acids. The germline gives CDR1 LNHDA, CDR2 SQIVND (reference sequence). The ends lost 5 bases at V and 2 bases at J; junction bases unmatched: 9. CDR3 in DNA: TGTGCCAGTAGTGCCCGACAGGGTTCGACCTATAATTCACCCCTCCACTTT. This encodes CASSARQGSTYNSPLHF.

CDR3 loop: CASSLASLTDEQFF. The CDR3 bases are TGTGCCAGCAGTCTGGCTAGCCTCACCGATGAGCAGTTCTTC. The chain combines TRBV25-1 with TRBJ2-1; D perhaps matches TRBD2 (5 bases). The length of the CDR3 is 14 residues. Trimming left V 5 bases short and J 8 bases short, with 16 bases between. The V gene's germline CDR1 is MGHDK and CDR2 SYGVNS.